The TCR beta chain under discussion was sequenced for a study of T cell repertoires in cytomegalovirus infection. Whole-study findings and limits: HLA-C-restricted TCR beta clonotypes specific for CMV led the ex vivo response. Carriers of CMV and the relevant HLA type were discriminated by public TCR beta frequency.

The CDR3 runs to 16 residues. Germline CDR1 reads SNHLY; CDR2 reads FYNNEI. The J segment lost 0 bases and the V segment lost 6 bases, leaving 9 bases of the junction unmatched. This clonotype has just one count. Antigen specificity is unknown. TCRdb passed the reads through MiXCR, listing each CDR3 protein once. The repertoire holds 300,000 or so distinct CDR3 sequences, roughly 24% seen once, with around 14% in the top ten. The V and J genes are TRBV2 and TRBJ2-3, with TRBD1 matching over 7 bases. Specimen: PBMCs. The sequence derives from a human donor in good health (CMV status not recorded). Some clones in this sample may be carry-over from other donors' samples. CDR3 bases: TGTGCCAGCAGCCAGACCCGGGACAGTAGCACAGATACGCAGTATTTT. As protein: CASSQTRDSSTDTQYF.